This is a list of T cell receptor beta chains from one sample in a study of blood T cell repertoires in COVID-19. TCRdb's copy holds only in-frame clones and misses some; the assay was immunoSEQ multiplex PCR. This table holds roughly 180,000 clones, 86% found once. Sample: PBMCs or T cells enriched from blood (not recorded which). The source is a woman aged 25 to 45 who had recovered from COVID-19. The CDR3 runs from the conserved cysteine through the conserved F or W. A D gene is named only where the DNA matches it firmly. Clone size is shown for a subset of rows, as once, few, many or a class of expanded clone.

CASLLAGGDTQYF,TGTGCCAGTCTCCTAGCGGGGGGAGATACGCAGTATTTT,TRBJ2-3,TRBD2,13,TRBV19,-
CASTETSGSWDTGELFF,TGTGCCAGCACCGAGACTAGCGGGAGTTGGGACACCGGGGAGCTGTTTTTT,TRBJ2-2,TRBD2,17,TRBV7-8,-
CAPRPSSGRSYEQYF,TGCGCCCCTCGTCCCTCTAGCGGGAGGAGTTATGAGCAGTACTTC,TRBJ2-7,TRBD2,15,TRBV23-1,once
CASSLVRGSANEKLFF,TGTGCCAGCAGCTTAGTCAGGGGGAGCGCGAATGAAAAACTGTTTTTT,TRBJ1-4,TRBD1,16,TRBV7-2,once
CASSSTGSNTEAFF,TGCGCCAGCAGCTCGACAGGGTCTAACACTGAAGCTTTCTTT,TRBJ1-1,TRBD1,14,TRBV5-1,-
CASSGGTPGNQPQHF,TGTGCCAGCAGCGGAGGTACCCCCGGGAATCAGCCCCAGCATTTT,TRBJ1-5,-,15,TRBV28,-
CASSVDGTGVETQYF,TGTGCCAGCAGCGTAGATGGGACAGGCGTGGAGACCCAGTACTTC,TRBJ2-5,TRBD1,15,TRBV9,-
CASSDRGGDYGYTF,TGTGCCAGCAGTGACAGGGGCGGAGACTATGGCTACACCTTC,TRBJ1-2,-,14,TRBV6-1,-
CASSQDRETGRDTDTQYF,TGTGCCAGCAGCCAAGATAGGGAGACAGGGAGAGACACAGATACGCAGTATTTT,TRBJ2-3,TRBD1,18,TRBV3-1/TRBV3-2,-
CASSVLRDRAEDNYGYTF,TGTGCCAGCAGTGTCCTACGGGACAGGGCGGAGGATAACTATGGCTACACCTTC,TRBJ1-2,TRBD1,18,TRBV28,-
CASSYVREYIHEQFF,TGTGCCAGCAGTTACGTGCGGGAGTATATCCATGAGCAGTTCTTC,TRBJ2-1,TRBD2,15,TRBV6-5,-
CASSLLVGTEAFF,TGCGCCAGCAGCTTGTTGGTCGGCACTGAAGCTTTCTTT,TRBJ1-1,-,13,TRBV5-1,-
CASSYEALNTGELFF,TGTGCCAGTAGTTACGAGGCTCTAAACACCGGGGAGCTGTTTTTT,TRBJ2-2,-,15,TRBV19,-
CASSRQGPPEAFF,TGTGCCAGCTCACGGCAGGGGCCGCCTGAAGCTTTCTTT,TRBJ1-1,-,13,TRBV18,once
CSVVAAGGDGYTF,TGCAGCGTTGTAGCGGCAGGGGGCGATGGCTACACCTTC,TRBJ1-2,TRBD1,13,TRBV29-1,-
CASSQEGGSGELFF,TGTGCCAGCAGCCAAGAAGGCGGGTCCGGGGAGCTGTTTTTT,TRBJ2-2,-,14,TRBV3-1/TRBV3-2,-
CASSLATGANEKLFF,TGTGCCAGCAGTTTGGCGACAGGGGCTAATGAAAAACTGTTTTTT,TRBJ1-4,TRBD1,15,TRBV27,-
CASSLRGLGSYEQYF,TGTGCCAGCAGCCTACGGGGACTAGGGTCTTACGAGCAGTACTTC,TRBJ2-7,TRBD2,15,TRBV3-1/TRBV3-2,-
CASSRGTETPLTYGYTF,TGTGCCAGTAGTAGGGGGACAGAAACTCCTCTCACCTATGGCTACACCTTC,TRBJ1-2,TRBD1,17,TRBV19,-
CASSFWTSGRSYNEQFF,TGTGCCAGCAGCTTCTGGACTAGCGGGAGGTCCTACAATGAGCAGTTCTTC,TRBJ2-1,TRBD2,17,TRBV11-2,-
CASSLTGTDTQYF,TGTGCCAGCAGTCTAACAGGGACAGATACGCAGTATTTT,TRBJ2-3,-,13,TRBV12-3/TRBV12-4,once
CASSIFGGRYSYEQYF,TGTGCCAGTAGTATTTTCGGCGGGAGGTACTCCTACGAGCAGTACTTC,TRBJ2-7,TRBD2,16,TRBV19,-
CASSLGQSNEQYF,TGTGCCAGCAGTTTAGGACAGTCCAACGAGCAGTACTTC,TRBJ2-7,-,13,TRBV12-3/TRBV12-4,-
CAWSVRGARRTQYF,TGTGCCTGGAGTGTACGAGGTGCGCGTCGTACGCAGTATTTT,TRBJ2-3,-,14,TRBV30,-
CASSQEWSVNYGYTF,TGTGCCAGCAGCCAAGAATGGTCAGTTAACTATGGCTACACCTTC,TRBJ1-2,-,15,TRBV3-1/TRBV3-2,once
CASSRTSGRASTGELFF,TGTGCCAGCAGTCGGACTAGCGGGAGGGCCAGCACCGGGGAGCTGTTTTTT,TRBJ2-2,TRBD2,17,TRBV6-6,-
CASSSPARQGENSPLHF,TGTGCCAGCAGCTCCCCTGCCCGACAGGGGGAGAATTCACCCCTCCACTTT,TRBJ1-6,TRBD1,17,TRBV7-9,few
CASSLGGNQYF,TGTGCCAGCAGCTTAGGCGGCAACCAGTACTTC,TRBJ2-5,-,11,TRBV11-2,-
CASAKGLAAINIQYF,TGTGCCAGCGCTAAGGGACTAGCGGCCATAAACATTCAGTACTTC,TRBJ2-4,TRBD2,15,TRBV2,-
CASSREPGGEQYF,TGTGCCAGCTCACGAGAACCCGGAGGGGAGCAGTACTTC,TRBJ2-7,-,13,TRBV18,-
CASSQASKTGFGGYTF,TGTGCCAGCAGCCAAGCAAGCAAGACAGGGTTTGGGGGCTACACCTTC,TRBJ1-2,TRBD1,16,TRBV4-2,-
CASSESITSPQFF,TGCGCCAGCAGTGAGTCGATAACTAGCCCGCAGTTCTTC,TRBJ2-1,-,13,TRBV10-1,-
CASSPTRGISYEQYF,TGTGCCAGCAGCCCGACCAGGGGAATCTCCTACGAGCAGTACTTC,TRBJ2-7,-,15,TRBV5-4,-
CASSSRTSDTGELFF,TGTGCCAGCAGTTCCCGGACTAGCGACACCGGGGAGCTGTTTTTT,TRBJ2-2,TRBD2,15,TRBV28,-
CASSLGLASDTQYF,TGCGCCAGCAGCTTGGGCCTAGCGTCAGATACGCAGTATTTT,TRBJ2-3,-,14,TRBV5-1,once
CASSIDPASGSITDTQYF,TGTGCCAGTAGTATAGATCCGGCTAGCGGGAGTATCACAGATACGCAGTATTTT,TRBJ2-3,TRBD2,18,TRBV19,-